The 21 T cell receptor beta chains in this list originate from one sample, sequenced in a study of blood T cell repertoires in COVID-19. Method: immunoSEQ multiplex PCR; TCRdb's copy keeps in-frame clones and lacks some. This sample has 200,000 to 250,000 clones, with about four fifths found just once. Material for sequencing was peripheral blood. The receptors stem from a woman between 40 and 50 years old with acute or convalescent COVID-19.

This rearrangement joins TRBV25-1 to TRBJ1-1; a possible D gene is TRBD1 (5 bases). The V gene lost 6 bases and the J gene lost 5 bases, with 22 bases spanning the gap. The germline V gene encodes CDR1 MGHDK and CDR2 SYGVNS. The CDR3 totals 16 residues. This chain's CDR3 is CASSFFLDGGDTEAFF. Here the CDR3 DNA reads TGTGCCAGCAGCTTTTTTTTAGACGGGGGGGATACTGAAGCTTTCTTT.

This clone has just a few counts. This chain links TRBV6-5 with TRBJ2-1, with a weak D call TRBD2 (6 bases). CDR1 is MNHEY, CDR2 SVGAGI, per germline. Deletions cut 0 bases from V and 10 bases from J, with 19 bases between. There are 16 residues in the CDR3. DNA of the CDR3: TGTGCCAGCAGTTACTCTTGGTCCTTTTCGGAGGGGGAGCAGTTCTTC. Protein: CASSYSWSFSEGEQFF.

This chain uses TRBV5-1 with TRBJ1-2; D is unresolved. The germline V gene encodes CDR1 SGHRS and CDR2 YFSETQ. The CDR3 length is 13 residues. Trimming removed 0 bases at V and 2 bases at J, with 5 bases between. CDR3 nucleotide sequence: TGCGCCAGCAGCTTGGTCGAGAACTATGGCTACACCTTC. Translation: CASSLVENYGYTF.

The chain recombines TRBV2 with TRBJ1-1, with TRBD1 as a possible D gene (6 bases). The germline V and J ends were trimmed by 3 bases and 5 bases, with 19 bases remaining between them. In germline, CDR1 is SNHLY, CDR2 FYNNEI. This CDR3 region has 16 residues. The CDR3: CASSDRGPPLGTEAFF. In DNA, the CDR3 is TGTGCCAGCAGTGACAGGGGTCCGCCTTTAGGGACTGAAGCTTTCTTT. Complete variable domain (other parts from reference TRBV2 and TRBJ1-1): EPEVTQTPSHQVTQMGQEVILRCVPISNHLYFYWYRQILGQKVEFLVSFYNNEISEKSEIFDDQFSVERPDGSNFTLKIRSTKLEDSAMYFCASSDRGPPLGTEAFFGQGTRLTVV.

The chain recombines TRBV27 with TRBJ2-1; 8 positions match TRBD1. The trim removed 5 bases at V and 0 bases at J, leaving 12 bases unmatched. The germline gives CDR1 MNHEY, CDR2 SMNVEV (reference sequence). The CDR3 totals 18 residues. The CDR3 is CASSPSPGTGGSYNEQFF. CDR3 in DNA: TGTGCCAGCAGTCCGAGCCCTGGGACAGGCGGCTCCTACAATGAGCAGTTCTTC.

The chain couples TRBV19 to TRBJ2-5; D not certain. Per germline, CDR1 LNHDA and CDR2 SQIVND (reference sequence). V gave up 1 base and J gave up 4 bases, with 7 bases separating them. The CDR3 is 13 residues long. The CDR3 nucleotides are TGTGCCAGTAGTATAGGTATCGTAGAGACCCAGTACTTC. Its protein product is CASSIGIVETQYF.

This clone was seen a single time. CDR3 DNA: TGTGCCAGCAGTGACCCCGGGAGCTCCTACGAGCAGTACTTC. Translating it yields CASSDPGSSYEQYF. The chain employs TRBV25-1 and TRBJ2-7; possible D gene TRBD2, 6 bases. The germline gives CDR1 MGHDK, CDR2 SYGVNS. The CDR3 loop spans 14 amino acids. Trimming cost V 3 bases and J 0 bases, with 9 bases left between them.

The V and J genes are TRBV19 and TRBJ2-7; possible D gene TRBD1, 6 bases. CDR1 and CDR2 (germline): LNHDA, SQIVND (reference sequence). V lost 1 base to trimming and J lost 1 base, with 14 bases between them. The length of the CDR3 is 16 residues. CDR3 residues: CASSIAPRGQSYEQYF. CDR3 DNA sequence: TGTGCCAGTAGTATAGCCCCTAGGGGACAATCCTACGAGCAGTACTTC.

The V call is TRBV27, the J call TRBJ2-7, with TRBD1 matching over 7 bases. The V and J ends lost 5 bases and 2 bases, in that order; junction bases with no gene match: 9. CDR3 length: 15 residues. The germline V gene has CDR1 MNHEY and CDR2 SMNVEV (reference sequence). The CDR3 loop is CASSPNAGTAYEQYF. CDR3 coding DNA: TGTGCCAGCAGTCCCAATGCCGGGACAGCCTACGAGCAGTACTTC.

The rearrangement links TRBV2 to TRBJ2-3, with 9 nucleotides matching TRBD2. This CDR3 is built from 17 residues. The germline V gene encodes CDR1 SNHLY and CDR2 FYNNEI. Trimming at V came to 2 bases and at J to 2 bases, leaving 8 bases not matched to a gene. CDR3 in DNA: TGTGCCAGCAGTGAATTTGGTACTAGCGGGTCCACAGATACGCAGTATTTT. Its protein is CASSEFGTSGSTDTQYF.

The chain couples TRBV6-6 to TRBJ2-7; D is possibly TRBD1 (5 bases). The CDR3 runs 15 residues. V dropped 5 bases and J dropped 0 bases, with 14 bases sitting between them. Germline CDR1 and CDR2: MNHNY and SVGAGI (reference sequence). CDR3 sequence: CASSNDRLSSYEQYF. DNA for the CDR3: TGTGCCAGCAGTAACGACAGACTGAGCTCCTACGAGCAGTACTTC.

A few counts support this clone. The gene calls are TRBV21-1 and TRBJ2-2; TRBD1, the D gene given by the table, was not confirmed from the DNA. TRBV21-1 is marked as a pseudogene. CDR3 length equals 14 residues. CDR3 nucleotides: TGTGCCAGCAGCAAAGGACAGAACACCGGGGAGCTGTTTTTT. Protein sequence: CASSKGQNTGELFF.

The rearrangement links TRBV18 to TRBJ2-1; TRBD2 agrees at 10 bases. The V gene end was trimmed by 2 bases and the J gene end by 0 bases; junction bases not matched to a gene: 7. The germline V gene encodes CDR1 KGHSH and CDR2 LQKENI. This CDR3 has 18 amino acids. The CDR3 is CASSPTAGGPVSYNEQFF. DNA of the CDR3: TGTGCCAGCTCACCAACAGCGGGGGGGCCTGTCTCCTACAATGAGCAGTTCTTC.

This chain uses TRBV7-7 with TRBJ2-2; 9 bases align to TRBD2. CDR3 length equals 15 residues. Trimming at V came to 0 bases and at J to 4 bases, leaving 0 bases not matched to a gene. CDR1 SSHAT and CDR2 FNYEAQ come from the germline V gene (reference sequence). The CDR3 coding sequence is TGTGCCAGCAGCTTAGCGACTAGCGGCACCGGGGAGCTGTTTTTT. It translates to CASSLATSGTGELFF.

The chain joins TRBV5-1 to TRBJ2-5; D might be TRBD2 (5 bases). This CDR3 contains 15 residues. Germline CDR1 reads SGHRS; CDR2 reads YFSETQ. The V end was cut by 0 bases, the J end by 3 bases, with 12 bases between. The CDR3 sequence: CASSLAASFKETQYF. CDR3 coding DNA: TGCGCCAGCAGCTTGGCCGCTAGCTTTAAAGAGACCCAGTACTTC.

The chain has TRBV27 and TRBJ1-1; possible D gene TRBD1, 6 bases. Trimming removed 7 bases at V and 5 bases at J, with 17 bases between. The germline V gene encodes CDR1 MNHEY and CDR2 SMNVEV (reference sequence). This CDR3 spans 14 amino acids. This chain's CDR3 is CASTLLGGATEAFF. The CDR3 DNA follows: TGTGCCAGCACCTTGCTGGGGGGGGCGACTGAAGCTTTCTTT.

This sequence joins TRBV2 and TRBJ2-3; 16 bases fit TRBD2. The CDR3 sequence is 16 residues long. Germline-derived CDR1 and CDR2 are SNHLY and FYNNEI. J gave up 4 bases and V 7 bases, and 5 bases lay outside the gene matches. CDR3: CASKYGTSGGADTQYF. DNA of the CDR3: TGTGCCAGCAAATACGGGACTAGCGGGGGGGCAGATACGCAGTATTTT. The whole variable domain, remainder taken from reference TRBV2 and TRBJ2-3, is EPEVTQTPSHQVTQMGQEVILRCVPISNHLYFYWYRQILGQKVEFLVSFYNNEISEKSEIFDDQFSVERPDGSNFTLKIRSTKLEDSAMYFCASKYGTSGGADTQYFGPGTRLTVL.

The chain employs TRBV12-5 and TRBJ1-6, with 7 bases lining up with TRBD1. The CDR3 has 14 amino acids. From germline, CDR1 is LGHNT and CDR2 FRNRAP. V was pared by 6 bases and J by 9 bases, with 8 bases of the junction left unmatched. CDR3 nucleotides: TGTGCTAGTGGATATCAGGGGGGCGGTTCACCCCTCCACTTT. Translating gives CASGYQGGGSPLHF.

This chain joins TRBV4-3 and TRBJ2-5; D is ambiguous. Trimming shortened V by 4 bases and J by 4 bases, and 7 bases separated the two germline ends. Germline-derived CDR1 and CDR2 are LGHNA and YSLEER. CDR3 length: 12 residues. CDR3 in amino acids: CASSLNRETQYF. The CDR3, as DNA: TGCGCCAGCAGCCTTAACAGAGAGACCCAGTACTTC.

This clone was detected once. The chain couples TRBV29-1 to TRBJ1-1; D call uncertain. Trimming took off 4 bases at V and 5 bases at J, with 14 bases between the two ends. The CDR3 runs to 13 residues. CDR1 and CDR2 from the germline V gene are SQVTM and ANQGSEA. The CDR3 reads CSVAPISGTEAFF. In DNA, the CDR3 is TGCAGCGTTGCGCCCATAAGCGGGACTGAAGCTTTCTTT.

This chain uses TRBV6-5 with TRBJ1-6, with 9 bases that match TRBD1. The CDR3 runs 15 residues. Germline V gives CDR1 MNHEY, CDR2 SVGAGI. J gave up 8 bases and V 3 bases, and 5 bases lay outside the gene matches. The CDR3 DNA is TGTGCCAGCAGTTATTCCGACAGGGGGGATTCACCCCTCCACTTT. Translated, it gives CASSYSDRGDSPLHF.